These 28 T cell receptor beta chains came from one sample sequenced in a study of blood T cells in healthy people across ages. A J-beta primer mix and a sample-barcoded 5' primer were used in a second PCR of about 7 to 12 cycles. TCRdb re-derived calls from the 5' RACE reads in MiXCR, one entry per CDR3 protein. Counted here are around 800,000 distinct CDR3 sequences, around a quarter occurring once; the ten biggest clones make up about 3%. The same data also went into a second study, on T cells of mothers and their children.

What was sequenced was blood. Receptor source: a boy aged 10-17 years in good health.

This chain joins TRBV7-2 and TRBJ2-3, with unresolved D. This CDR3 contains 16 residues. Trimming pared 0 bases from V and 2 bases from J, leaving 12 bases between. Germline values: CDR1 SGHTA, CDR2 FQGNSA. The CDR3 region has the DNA TGTGCCAGCAGCTTAGCGCCTTATGCCATCACAGATACGCAGTATTTT. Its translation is CASSLAPYAITDTQYF.

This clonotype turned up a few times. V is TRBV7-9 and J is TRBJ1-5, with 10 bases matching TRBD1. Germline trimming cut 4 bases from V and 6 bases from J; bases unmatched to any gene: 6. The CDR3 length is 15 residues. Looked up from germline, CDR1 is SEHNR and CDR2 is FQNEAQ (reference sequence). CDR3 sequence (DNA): TGTGCCAGCAGCTCGCCGGGACAGGGGAGTCAGCCCCAGCATTTT. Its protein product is CASSSPGQGSQPQHF.

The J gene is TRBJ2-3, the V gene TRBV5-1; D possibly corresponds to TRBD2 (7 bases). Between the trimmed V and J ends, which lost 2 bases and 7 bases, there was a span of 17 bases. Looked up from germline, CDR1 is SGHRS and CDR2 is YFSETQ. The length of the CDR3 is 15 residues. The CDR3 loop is CASSFGTGGEHTQYF. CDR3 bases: TGCGCCAGCAGCTTCGGGACGGGGGGCGAGCATACGCAGTATTTT.

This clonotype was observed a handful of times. Here the CDR3 reads CASSQGSPGEQFF. The DNA of the CDR3 is TGTGCCAGCAGCCAAGGCTCGCCAGGAGAGCAGTTCTTC. The V and J genes are TRBV4-2 and TRBJ2-1; D call uncertain. CDR3 size: 13 residues. CDR1 and CDR2 from the germline V gene are LGHNA and YNFKEQ. The V and J ends lost 1 base and 10 bases respectively, with 11 bases between them.

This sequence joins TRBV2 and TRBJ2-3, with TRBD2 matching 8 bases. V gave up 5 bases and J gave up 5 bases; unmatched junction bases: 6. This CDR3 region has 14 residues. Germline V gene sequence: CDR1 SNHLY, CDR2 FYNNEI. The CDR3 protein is CASSLTSERDTQYF. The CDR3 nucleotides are TGTGCCAGCAGTCTGACTAGCGAGAGAGATACGCAGTATTTT.

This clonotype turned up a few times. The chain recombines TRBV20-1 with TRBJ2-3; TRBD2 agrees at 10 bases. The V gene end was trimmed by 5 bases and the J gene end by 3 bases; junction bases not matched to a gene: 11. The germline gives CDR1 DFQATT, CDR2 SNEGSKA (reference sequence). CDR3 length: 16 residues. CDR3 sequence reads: CSADLKAGGPTDTQYF. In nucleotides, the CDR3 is TGCAGTGCTGATTTAAAAGCGGGGGGGCCTACAGATACGCAGTATTTT.

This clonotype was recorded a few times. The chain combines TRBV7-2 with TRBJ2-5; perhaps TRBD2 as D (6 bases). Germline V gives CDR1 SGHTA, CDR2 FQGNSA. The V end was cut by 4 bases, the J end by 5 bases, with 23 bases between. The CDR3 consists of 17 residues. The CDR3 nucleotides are TGTGCCAGCAGCTCTTTACGGAGTCACGGGGGAAGGGAGACCCAGTACTTC. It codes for CASSSLRSHGGRETQYF.

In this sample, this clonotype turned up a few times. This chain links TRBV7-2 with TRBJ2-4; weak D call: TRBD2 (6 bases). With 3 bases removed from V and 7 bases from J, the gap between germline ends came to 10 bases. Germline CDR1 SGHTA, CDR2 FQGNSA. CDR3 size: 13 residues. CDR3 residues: CASSLRGGNIQYF. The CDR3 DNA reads TGTGCCAGCAGCTTGAGGGGAGGCAACATTCAGTACTTC.

CDR3 nucleotide sequence: TGTGCCAGCAGCTTAATTGGGCAGCCGCGGGAGCAGTTCTTC. This codes for CASSLIGQPREQFF. V and J are TRBV7-9 and TRBJ2-1; D not resolved. Germline assignment: CDR1 SEHNR and CDR2 FQNEAQ (reference sequence). Trimming stripped 2 bases from V and 10 bases from J, with 15 bases between. The CDR3 extends over 14 amino acids.

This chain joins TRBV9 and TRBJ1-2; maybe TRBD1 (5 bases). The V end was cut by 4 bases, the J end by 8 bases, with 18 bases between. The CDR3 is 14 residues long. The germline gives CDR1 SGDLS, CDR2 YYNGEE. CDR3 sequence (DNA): TGTGCCAGCAGCCCTGGGACGGCTCGCGGAGGCTACACCTTC. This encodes CASSPGTARGGYTF.

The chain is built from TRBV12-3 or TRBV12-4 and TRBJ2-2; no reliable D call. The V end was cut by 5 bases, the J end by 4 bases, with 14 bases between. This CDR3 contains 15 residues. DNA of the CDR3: TGTGCCAGCAGTCCAAATCAAAGACCCACCGGGGAGCTGTTTTTT. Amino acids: CASSPNQRPTGELFF.

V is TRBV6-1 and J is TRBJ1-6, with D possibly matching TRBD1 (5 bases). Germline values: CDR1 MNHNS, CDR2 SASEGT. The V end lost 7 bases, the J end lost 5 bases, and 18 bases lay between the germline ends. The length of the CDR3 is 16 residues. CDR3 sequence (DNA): TGTGCCAGCACCCCTTGGGGGGGTCGTAATAATTCACCCCTCCACTTT. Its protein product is CASTPWGGRNNSPLHF.

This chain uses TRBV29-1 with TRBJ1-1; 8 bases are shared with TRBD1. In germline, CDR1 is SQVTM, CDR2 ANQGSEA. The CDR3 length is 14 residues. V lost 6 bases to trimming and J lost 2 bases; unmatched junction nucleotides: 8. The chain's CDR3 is CSVERTGTNTEAFF. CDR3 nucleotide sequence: TGCAGCGTCGAAAGGACAGGGACCAACACTGAAGCTTTCTTT.

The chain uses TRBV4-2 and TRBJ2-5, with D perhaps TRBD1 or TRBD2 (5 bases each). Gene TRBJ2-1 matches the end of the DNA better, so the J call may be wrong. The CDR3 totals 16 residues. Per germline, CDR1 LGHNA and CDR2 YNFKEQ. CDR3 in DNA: TGTGCCAGCAGTCAGCGACAGCCGGGGCGCGCCTGGGAGCAGTTCTTC. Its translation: CASSQRQPGRAWEQFF.

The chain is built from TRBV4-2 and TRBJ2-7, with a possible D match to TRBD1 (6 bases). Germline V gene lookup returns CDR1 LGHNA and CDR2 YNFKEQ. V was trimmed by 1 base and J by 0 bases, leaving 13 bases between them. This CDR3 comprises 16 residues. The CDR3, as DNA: TGTGCCAGCAGCCAAGTAGAAGAAGGGGGCTCCTACGAGCAGTACTTC. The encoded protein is CASSQVEEGGSYEQYF.

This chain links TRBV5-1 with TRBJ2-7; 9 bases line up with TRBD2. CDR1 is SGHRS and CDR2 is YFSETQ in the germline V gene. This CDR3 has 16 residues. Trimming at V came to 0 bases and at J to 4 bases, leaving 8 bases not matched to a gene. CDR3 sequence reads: CASSLAASGVWYEQYF. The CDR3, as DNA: TGCGCCAGCAGCTTGGCGGCTAGCGGGGTTTGGTACGAGCAGTACTTC.

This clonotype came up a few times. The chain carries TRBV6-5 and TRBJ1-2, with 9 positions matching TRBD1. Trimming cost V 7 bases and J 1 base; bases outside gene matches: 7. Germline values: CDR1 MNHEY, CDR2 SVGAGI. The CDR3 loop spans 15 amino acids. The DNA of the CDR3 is TGTGCCAGCACAGGGGGACAGGGAGGTAACTATGGCTACACCTTC. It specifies CASTGGQGGNYGYTF.

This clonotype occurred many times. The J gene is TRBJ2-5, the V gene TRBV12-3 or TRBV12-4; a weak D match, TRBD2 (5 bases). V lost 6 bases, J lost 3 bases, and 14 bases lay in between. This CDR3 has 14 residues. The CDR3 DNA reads TGTGCCAGCAGCTTGGCAGGAGGCAAAGAGACCCAGTACTTC. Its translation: CASSLAGGKETQYF.

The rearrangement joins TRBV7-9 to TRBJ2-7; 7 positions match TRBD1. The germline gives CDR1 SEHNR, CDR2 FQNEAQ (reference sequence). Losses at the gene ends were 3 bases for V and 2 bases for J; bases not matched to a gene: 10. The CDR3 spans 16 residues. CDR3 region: CASSFRQGWDAYEQYF. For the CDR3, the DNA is TGTGCCAGCAGCTTCCGACAGGGTTGGGACGCCTACGAGCAGTACTTC.

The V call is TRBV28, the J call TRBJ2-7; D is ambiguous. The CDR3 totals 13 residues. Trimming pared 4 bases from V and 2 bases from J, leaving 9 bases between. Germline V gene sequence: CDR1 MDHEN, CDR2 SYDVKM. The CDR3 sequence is CASSSHNPYEQYF. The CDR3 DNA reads TGTGCCAGCAGTTCCCACAACCCCTACGAGCAGTACTTC.

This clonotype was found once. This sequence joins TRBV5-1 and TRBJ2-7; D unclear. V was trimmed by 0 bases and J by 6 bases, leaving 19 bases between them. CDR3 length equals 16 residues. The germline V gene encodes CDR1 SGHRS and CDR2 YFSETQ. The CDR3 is CASSLVISVFNVEQYF. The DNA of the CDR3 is TGCGCCAGCAGCTTGGTGATCTCGGTATTCAACGTCGAGCAGTACTTC.

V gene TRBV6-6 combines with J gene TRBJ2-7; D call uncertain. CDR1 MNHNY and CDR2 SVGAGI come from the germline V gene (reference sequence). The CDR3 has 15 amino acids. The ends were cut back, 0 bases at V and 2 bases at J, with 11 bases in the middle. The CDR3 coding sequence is TGTGCCAGCAGTTACTCGAACGCGCACCCCTACGAGCAGTACTTC. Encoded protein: CASSYSNAHPYEQYF.

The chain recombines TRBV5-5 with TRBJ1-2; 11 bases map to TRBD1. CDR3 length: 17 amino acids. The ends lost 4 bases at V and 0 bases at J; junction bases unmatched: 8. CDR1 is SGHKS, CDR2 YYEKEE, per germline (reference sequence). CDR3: CASSPTGQGVSNYGYTF. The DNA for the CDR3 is TGTGCCAGCAGCCCTACGGGACAGGGGGTTTCTAACTATGGCTACACCTTC.

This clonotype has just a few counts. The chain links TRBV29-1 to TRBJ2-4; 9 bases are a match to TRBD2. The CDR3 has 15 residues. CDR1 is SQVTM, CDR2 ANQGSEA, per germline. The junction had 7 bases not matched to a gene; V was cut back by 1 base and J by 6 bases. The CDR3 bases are TGCAGCGTTGAAGCGCGGGGGGGCGATAGAAACATTCAGTACTTC. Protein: CSVEARGGDRNIQYF.

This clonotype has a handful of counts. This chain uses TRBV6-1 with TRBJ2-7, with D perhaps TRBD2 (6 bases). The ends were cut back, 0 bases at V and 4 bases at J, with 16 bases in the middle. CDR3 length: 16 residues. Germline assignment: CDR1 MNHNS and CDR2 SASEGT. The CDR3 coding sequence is TGTGCCAGCAGTGAAGCACCGGGACTCGACCCTTACGAGCAGTACTTC. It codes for CASSEAPGLDPYEQYF.

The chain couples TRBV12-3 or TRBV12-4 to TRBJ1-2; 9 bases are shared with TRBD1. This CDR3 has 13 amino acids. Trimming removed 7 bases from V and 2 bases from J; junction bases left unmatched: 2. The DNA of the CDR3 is TGTGCCAGCACCGGGACAGGGAACTATGGCTACACCTTC. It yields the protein CASTGTGNYGYTF.

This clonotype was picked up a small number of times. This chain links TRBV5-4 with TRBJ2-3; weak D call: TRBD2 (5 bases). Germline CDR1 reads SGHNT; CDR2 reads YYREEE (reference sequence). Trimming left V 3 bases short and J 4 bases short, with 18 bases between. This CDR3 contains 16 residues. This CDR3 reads CASSYPGYRAADTQYF. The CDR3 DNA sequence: TGTGCCAGCAGCTACCCGGGATATCGGGCGGCAGATACGCAGTATTTT.

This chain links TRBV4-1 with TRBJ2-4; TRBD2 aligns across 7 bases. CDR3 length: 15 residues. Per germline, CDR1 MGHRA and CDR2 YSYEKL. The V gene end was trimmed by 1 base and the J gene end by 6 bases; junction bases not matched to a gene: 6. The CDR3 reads CASSQVGGILNIQYF. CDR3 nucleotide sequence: TGCGCCAGCAGCCAAGTGGGGGGGATACTAAACATTCAGTACTTC.